This TCR beta chain was captured by sequencing in a study of T cells after yellow fever vaccination. TCRdb reprocessed the 5' RACE reads via MiXCR and lists one record per CDR3 protein. Of around 250,000 distinct CDR3 sequences listed, around 7% were seen once; the top ten hold about 0.85%. The specimen comprised CD4+ T cells sorted from PBMCs, sampled 15 days after the yellow fever booster vaccination. The clonotype was recovered from a man in his thirties or forties who received the YFV17D yellow fever vaccine.

In nucleotides, the CDR3 is TGCAGTGCTTACAAGGGTTCTGGTGGGGAGACCCAGTACTTC. Protein: CSAYKGSGGETQYF. The V and J genes are TRBV20-1 and TRBJ2-5; no firm D call. The V gene lost 5 bases and the J gene lost 5 bases, with 18 bases spanning the gap. Germline loops: CDR1 DFQATT, CDR2 SNEGSKA (reference sequence). The CDR3 consists of 14 residues.